This T cell receptor (beta chain) originates from a study of cytomegalovirus exposure and HLA in healthy donors. Whole-study context: Counted in an early data release were approximately 85 million unique TCRs from HLA-typed donors. Study outcomes and limitations: Associated with HLA alleles at 0.05 false discovery rate in a later analysis were some 18,000 TCR beta sequences. It was only CMV serostatus that was available as immune exposure information. Presence/absence analyses supposed approximately even sequencing depth among donors.

Concerning this clone itself: Its cognate antigen is unknown.

The CDR3 covers 18 residues. The V and J ends lost 6 bases and 0 bases, in that order; junction bases with no gene match: 8. CDR1 and CDR2 from the germline V gene are ENHRY and SYGVKD. The PCR had 60 Vbeta and 13 Jbeta primers. Clones were read by immunoSEQ multiplex PCR, and TCRdb kept only the in-frame ones, dropping some. The table shows more than 70,000 clones, with around four fifths occurring only once. The receptor comes from a man aged 45-65 years in good health and CMV-seropositive. Input material: PBMCs. The V call is TRBV10-3, the J call TRBJ2-1, with 13 bases that match TRBD2. In nucleotides, the CDR3 is TGTGCCATCAGGGGGACTAGCGGGACCCTAAGCTCCTACAATGAGCAGTTCTTC. Its translation: CAIRGTSGTLSSYNEQFF.